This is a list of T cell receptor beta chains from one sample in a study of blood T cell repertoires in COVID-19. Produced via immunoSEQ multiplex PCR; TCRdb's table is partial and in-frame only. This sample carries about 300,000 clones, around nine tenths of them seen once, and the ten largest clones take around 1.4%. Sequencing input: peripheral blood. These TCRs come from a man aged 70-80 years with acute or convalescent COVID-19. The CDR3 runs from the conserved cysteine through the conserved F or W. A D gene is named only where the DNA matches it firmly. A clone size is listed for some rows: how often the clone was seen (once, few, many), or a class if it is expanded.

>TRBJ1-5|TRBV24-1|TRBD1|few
TGTGCCACTCAGGGGGCGCCGGGCAATCAGCCCCAGCATTTT
CATQGAPGNQPQHF
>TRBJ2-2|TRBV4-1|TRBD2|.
TGCGCCAGCAGCCAAGTGGTCGCGGGAGGTTCCGGGGAGCTGTTTTTT
CASSQVVAGGSGELFF
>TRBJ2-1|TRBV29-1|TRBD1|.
TGCAGCGTGAACCGGGACAGGGGTTACAATGAGCAGTTCTTC
CSVNRDRGYNEQFF
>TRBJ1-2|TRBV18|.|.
TGTGCCAGCTCACCAGGTCGTCAGGGCTCTGGCTACACCTTC
CASSPGRQGSGYTF
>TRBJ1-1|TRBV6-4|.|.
TGTGCCAGCAGTGACAATCGAGGGTTGCCTTTCTTT
CASSDNRGLPFF
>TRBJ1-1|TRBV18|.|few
TGTGCCAGCTCACCTATCCCGACGGAGTACACTGAAGCTTTCTTT
CASSPIPTEYTEAFF
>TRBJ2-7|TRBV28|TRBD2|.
TGTGCCAGCAGATATTCCGGACTAGCGGGAGGTTCCTCCGAGCAGTACTTC
CASRYSGLAGGSSEQYF
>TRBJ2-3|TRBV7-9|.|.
TGTGCCAGCAGGTTAGGAGGGATCGGCGCAGATACGCAGTATTTT
CASRLGGIGADTQYF
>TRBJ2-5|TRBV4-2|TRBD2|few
TGTGCCAGCAGCCAAAGTAGCGGGAGATCAGAGACCCAGTACTTC
CASSQSSGRSETQYF
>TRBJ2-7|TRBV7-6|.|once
TGTGCCAGCAGCCCCGGCGAGGGAACCTACGAGCAGTACTTC
CASSPGEGTYEQYF
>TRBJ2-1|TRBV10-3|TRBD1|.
TGTGCCATCAGAGAAGGGACAGGGATAGGTGAGCAGTTCTTC
CAIREGTGIGEQFF
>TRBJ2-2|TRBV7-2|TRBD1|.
TGTGCCAGCAGCACACGCCGGGACAGGGTAACCGGGGAGCTGTTTTTT
CASSTRRDRVTGELFF
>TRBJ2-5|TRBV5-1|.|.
TGCGCCAGCAGCTGGAGAGGACAGACATCCCAAGAGACCCAGTACTTC
CASSWRGQTSQETQYF
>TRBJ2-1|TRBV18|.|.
TGTGCCAGCTCACCTGGCAGGAATGAGCAGTTCTTC
CASSPGRNEQFF
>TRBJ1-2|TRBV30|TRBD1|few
TGTGCCTGTAAGACAGGGGGCTATGGCTACACCTTC
CACKTGGYGYTF
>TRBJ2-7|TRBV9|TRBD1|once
TGTGCCAGCAGCTTGGGGACAGACTACGAGCAGTACTTC
CASSLGTDYEQYF